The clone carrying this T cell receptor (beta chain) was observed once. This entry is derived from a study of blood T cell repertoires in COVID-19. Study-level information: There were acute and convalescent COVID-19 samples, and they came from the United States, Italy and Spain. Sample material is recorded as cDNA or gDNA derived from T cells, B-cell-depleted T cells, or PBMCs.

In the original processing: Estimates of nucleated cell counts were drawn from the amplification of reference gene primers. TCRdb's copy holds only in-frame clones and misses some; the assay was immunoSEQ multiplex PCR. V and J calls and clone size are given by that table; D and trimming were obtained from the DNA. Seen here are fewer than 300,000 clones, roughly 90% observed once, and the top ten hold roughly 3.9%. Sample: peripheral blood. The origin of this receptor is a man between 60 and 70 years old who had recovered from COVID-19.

The CDR3 DNA follows: TGTGCCAGCAGCATGACGGGTAACAATGAGCAGTTCTTC. Translation: CASSMTGNNEQFF. This chain joins TRBV5-4 and TRBJ2-1; no definite D call. In germline, CDR1 is SGHNT, CDR2 YYREEE (reference sequence). The CDR3 is 13 amino acids. Trimming pared 4 bases from V and 5 bases from J, leaving 10 bases between.